What follows are 26 T cell receptor beta chains derived from one specimen sequenced in a study of T cell responses to AZD1222 COVID-19 vaccine. The repertoire was sequenced with immunoSEQ multiplex PCR; TCRdb's copy has only in-frame clones and lacks some. The table includes about 110,000 clones, around 90% detected once. The source material was peripheral blood, sampled 28 days after the second AZD1222 dose. The source of these receptors is an adult who received the AZD1222 COVID-19 vaccine.

This chain links TRBV5-5 with TRBJ2-3; D ambiguous. Between the trimmed V and J ends, which lost 4 bases and 0 bases, there was a span of 6 bases. The CDR3 spans 13 residues. CDR1 is SGHKS and CDR2 is YYEKEE in the germline V gene (reference sequence). The CDR3 sequence: CASSISSTDTQYF. The CDR3 DNA reads TGTGCCAGCAGCATCTCAAGCACAGATACGCAGTATTTT.

This chain connects TRBV19 to TRBJ2-3, with 7 bases aligning to TRBD2. V was pared by 4 bases and J by 3 bases, with 7 bases of the junction left unmatched. Germline-derived CDR1 and CDR2 are LNHDA and SQIVND (reference sequence). CDR3 length: 15 amino acids. CDR3 DNA: TGTGCCAGTAGTAAAGGGGTCGGGAGGACAGATACGCAGTATTTT. This sequence encodes CASSKGVGRTDTQYF.

This clone has a single count. The chain couples TRBV30 to TRBJ2-5; a weak D match, TRBD2 (6 bases). The CDR3 totals 12 residues. Trimming stripped 4 bases from V and 6 bases from J, with 12 bases between. Germline V gene lookup returns CDR1 GTSNPN and CDR2 SVGIG (reference sequence). CDR3 sequence (DNA): TGTGCCTGGATGGGAGGTAGAAAGACCCAGTACTTC. It specifies CAWMGGRKTQYF.

The chain couples TRBV10-3 to TRBJ2-7; the match to TRBD1 covers 11 bases. Trimming removed 5 bases from V and 0 bases from J; junction bases left unmatched: 6. Germline V gives CDR1 ENHRY, CDR2 SYGVKD. The CDR3 is 16 residues long. CDR3 protein: CAISKGQGGPSYEQYF. CDR3 sequence (DNA): TGTGCCATCAGTAAGGGACAGGGGGGTCCCTCCTACGAGCAGTACTTC.

The rearrangement links TRBV7-2 to TRBJ1-2, with D perhaps matching TRBD1 (6 bases). The CDR3 is 16 residues long. Germline lookup yields CDR1 SGHTA and CDR2 FQGNSA. V was trimmed by 0 bases and J by 2 bases, leaving 13 bases between them. CDR3 amino acids: CASSLAPSTGNYGYTF. In nucleotides, the CDR3 is TGTGCCAGCAGCTTAGCTCCCTCTACAGGGAACTATGGCTACACCTTC.

J is TRBJ2-7 and V is TRBV3-1 (or the pseudogene TRBV3-2); 9 positions match TRBD1. V shed 6 bases and J 3 bases; nucleotides not matched to a gene: 6. The CDR3 is 14 amino acids. The germline V gene has CDR1 LGHDT and CDR2 YNNKEL (reference sequence). This chain's CDR3 is CASSPGTGIYEQYF. In DNA, the CDR3 is TGTGCCAGCAGTCCCGGGACAGGGATCTACGAGCAGTACTTC.

The chain's CDR3 is CASFRPDQETQYF. The CDR3 coding sequence is TGTGCCAGCTTTAGGCCAGATCAAGAGACCCAGTACTTC. The chain uses TRBV28 and TRBJ2-5; D remains ambiguous. V lost 8 bases, J lost 2 bases, and 12 bases lay in between. Germline assignment: CDR1 MDHEN and CDR2 SYDVKM. The CDR3 totals 13 residues.

This chain connects TRBV5-1 to TRBJ2-7, with D perhaps TRBD1 (6 bases). V was clipped by 4 bases and J by 7 bases, with 21 bases between them. This CDR3 has 15 amino acids. Germline V gene data show CDR1 as SGHRS and CDR2 as YFSETQ. The CDR3 nucleotides are TGCGCCAGCAGCCTGGGGTGGGGGCTGTTTGAAGAGCAGTACTTC. This sequence encodes CASSLGWGLFEEQYF.

V usage is TRBV7-2 and J usage is TRBJ2-7; D remains ambiguous. Germline V gene sequence: CDR1 SGHTA, CDR2 FQGNSA. The CDR3 has 14 residues. Trimming shortened V by 5 bases and J by 7 bases, and 18 bases separated the two germline ends. CDR3 region: CASSPRTFQGEQYF. The CDR3 nucleotides read TGTGCCAGCAGCCCCAGGACCTTCCAAGGGGAGCAGTACTTC.

In this sample, this clone turned up a few times. The gene calls are TRBV30 and TRBJ1-2, with D possibly TRBD1 on 5 matching bases. Germline CDR1 reads GTSNPN; CDR2 reads SVGIG (reference sequence). The CDR3 covers 14 residues. V dropped 1 base and J dropped 7 bases, with 16 bases sitting between them. The CDR3 DNA sequence: TGTGCCTGGAGTGATGACGCGTGGGGGGGTGGCTACACCTTC. Translated, it gives CAWSDDAWGGGYTF.

The J gene is TRBJ1-2, the V gene TRBV5-1; the D gene is possibly TRBD1 (5 bases). Trimming removed 6 bases at V and 0 bases at J, with 12 bases between. CDR1 and CDR2 from the germline V gene are SGHRS and YFSETQ. The CDR3 is 14 amino acids. The CDR3 bases are TGCGCCAGCAAGGGTGGGGCGGCTAACTATGGCTACACCTTC. Amino acid sequence: CASKGGAANYGYTF. Complete variable domain (other parts from reference TRBV5-1 and TRBJ1-2): KAGVTQTPRYLIKTRGQQVTLSCSPISGHRSVSWYQQTPGQGLQFLFEYFSETQRNKGNFPGRFSGRQFSNSRSEMNVSTLELGDSALYLCASKGGAANYGYTFGSGTRLTVV.

This sequence joins TRBV30 and TRBJ1-1; D not resolved. Germline CDR1 GTSNPN, CDR2 SVGIG (reference sequence). The CDR3 runs to 16 residues. Trimming cost V 1 base and J 4 bases, with 19 bases left between them. The CDR3 region has the DNA TGTGCCTGGAGTGGGGATAGACGAATTCGGAGCACTGAAGCTTTCTTT. It specifies CAWSGDRRIRSTEAFF.

The table lists this clone with a count of one. The genes are TRBV5-1 and TRBJ1-1, with D unresolved. The germline V gene has CDR1 SGHRS and CDR2 YFSETQ. This CDR3 comprises 12 residues. The V end was cut by 1 base, the J end by 5 bases, with 6 bases between. CDR3 residues: CASSLSGTEAFF. CDR3 in DNA: TGCGCCAGCAGCTTGTCCGGGACTGAAGCTTTCTTT.

The CDR3 loop reads CASSYPDSSNQPQHF. The DNA of the CDR3 is TGTGCCAGCAGTTACCCTGACAGTAGCAATCAGCCCCAGCATTTT. The rearrangement links TRBV6-6 to TRBJ1-5, with D perhaps matching TRBD1 (5 bases). The germline V gene encodes CDR1 MNHNY and CDR2 SVGAGI (reference sequence). This CDR3 spans 15 amino acids. The V and J ends lost 2 bases and 0 bases respectively, with 8 bases between them.

The rearrangement links TRBV7-9 to TRBJ2-1; 15 bases match TRBD2. CDR1 SEHNR and CDR2 FQNEAQ come from the germline V gene (reference sequence). The CDR3 contains 18 residues. V gave up 6 bases and J gave up 7 bases; unmatched junction bases: 13. The CDR3 DNA reads as TGTGCCAGCAGGGGACTAGCGGGAGGTATAGAGGTGAGGAATGAGCAGTTCTTC. Translating it yields CASRGLAGGIEVRNEQFF.

The chain uses TRBV3-1 (or the pseudogene TRBV3-2) and TRBJ2-1; D is unresolved. Trimming shortened V by 0 bases and J by 4 bases, and 13 bases separated the two germline ends. The CDR3 is made up of 16 amino acids. Germline CDR1 is LGHDT and CDR2 is YNNKEL (reference sequence). This CDR3 is CASSQDLAEFYNEQFF. The CDR3 DNA is TGTGCCAGCAGCCAAGATCTGGCGGAGTTTTACAATGAGCAGTTCTTC.

V and J are TRBV6-5 and TRBJ1-4; D gene unclear. The ends were cut back, 3 bases at V and 2 bases at J, with 10 bases in the middle. CDR1 is MNHEY and CDR2 is SVGAGI in the germline V gene. The CDR3 covers 15 residues. The CDR3 reads CASSYYGLTNEKLFF. CDR3 DNA: TGTGCCAGCAGTTATTATGGTCTGACTAATGAAAAACTGTTTTTT.

The CDR3, as DNA: TGTGCCAGCAGTTCACAGCCGAGCTCCTATAATTCACCCCTCCACTTT. Translation: CASSSQPSSYNSPLHF. The V gene is TRBV2, the J gene TRBJ1-6, with D unresolved. The CDR3 loop spans 16 amino acids. Trimming cost V 5 bases and J 0 bases, with 11 bases left between them. CDR1 SNHLY and CDR2 FYNNEI come from the germline V gene.

The gene calls are TRBV6-5 and TRBJ1-2; maybe TRBD1 (6 bases). The CDR3 extends over 14 amino acids. The V gene lost 0 bases and the J gene lost 6 bases, with 11 bases spanning the gap. Germline loops: CDR1 MNHEY, CDR2 SVGAGI. CDR3 DNA: TGTGCCAGCAGTTACTCGGTCGCAGGGGATGGCTACACCTTC. Its translation: CASSYSVAGDGYTF.

The chain is built from TRBV19 and TRBJ1-1; D uncertain. This CDR3 spans 15 amino acids. CDR1 and CDR2 (germline): LNHDA, SQIVND (reference sequence). With 1 base removed from V and 0 bases from J, the gap between germline ends came to 9 bases. This CDR3 is CASSIVRRMNTEAFF. CDR3 nucleotide sequence: TGTGCCAGTAGTATAGTCAGGCGGATGAACACTGAAGCTTTCTTT.

CDR3 DNA sequence: TGTGCCACCAGTGATCCCGGACTAGCGGCAAGTCGCTACAATGAGCAGTTCTTC. Protein: CATSDPGLAASRYNEQFF. V is TRBV24-1 and J is TRBJ2-1, with TRBD2 matching over 10 bases. The CDR3 contains 18 residues. CDR1 and CDR2 (germline): KGHDR, SFDVKD. With 3 bases clipped from V and 3 bases from J, the junction kept 10 bases outside the gene matches.

This chain joins TRBV20-1 and TRBJ1-1; D unresolved. CDR1 and CDR2 (germline): DFQATT, SNEGSKA (reference sequence). Trimming cost V 3 bases and J 6 bases, with 11 bases left between them. This CDR3 region has 12 residues. The CDR3 region has the DNA TGCAGTGCTAGTGGGGTCCGGGCTGAAGCTTTCTTT. Translating gives CSASGVRAEAFF.

The rearrangement links TRBV9 to TRBJ2-3, with TRBD2 matching over 10 bases. Trimming removed 3 bases from V and 0 bases from J; junction bases left unmatched: 1. This CDR3 is 15 amino acids long. Per the germline V gene, CDR1 is SGDLS and CDR2 is YYNGEE. The CDR3 sequence: CASSETSGSTDTQYF. CDR3 in DNA: TGTGCCAGCAGCGAGACTAGCGGGAGCACAGATACGCAGTATTTT.

The chain employs TRBV19 and TRBJ2-5; D remains unclear. Trimming removed 9 bases at V and 6 bases at J, with 11 bases between. Germline V gene data show CDR1 as LNHDA and CDR2 as SQIVND (reference sequence). CDR3 length: 11 amino acids. The chain's CDR3 is CASPSHQTQYF. The CDR3, as DNA: TGTGCCAGCCCCTCCCATCAGACCCAGTACTTC.

The count of this clone is one. The CDR3: CASSSFDRGALTGELFF. The CDR3 region has the DNA TGTGCCAGCAGTTCCTTCGATCGGGGAGCCTTGACCGGGGAGCTGTTTTTT. V usage is TRBV28 and J usage is TRBJ2-2, with TRBD2 as a possible D gene (5 bases). Germline CDR1 and CDR2: MDHEN and SYDVKM. V was pared by 4 bases and J by 5 bases, with 20 bases between. The CDR3 has 17 amino acids. The variable domain in full, with the rest retrieved from reference TRBV28 and TRBJ2-2, is DVKVTQSSRYLVKRTGEKVFLECVQDMDHENMFWYRQDPGLGLRLIYFSYDVKMKEKGDIPEGYSVSREKKERFSLILESASTNQTSMYLCASSSFDRGALTGELFFGEGSRLTVL.

The V call is TRBV19, the J call TRBJ1-1; D is ambiguous. Trimming cost V 8 bases and J 4 bases, with 14 bases left between them. CDR1 LNHDA and CDR2 SQIVND come from the germline V gene (reference sequence). The CDR3 extends over 13 amino acids. The CDR3 DNA reads TGTGCCAGTCGCGGGAGCGAATTCACTGAAGCTTTCTTT. Its protein product is CASRGSEFTEAFF. The variable domain in full, completed from reference TRBV19 and TRBJ1-1, reads DGGITQSPKYLFRKEGQNVTLSCEQNLNHDAMYWYRQDPGQGLRLIYYSQIVNDFQKGDIAEGYSVSREKKESFPLTVTSAQKNPTAFYLCASRGSEFTEAFFGQGTRLTVV.